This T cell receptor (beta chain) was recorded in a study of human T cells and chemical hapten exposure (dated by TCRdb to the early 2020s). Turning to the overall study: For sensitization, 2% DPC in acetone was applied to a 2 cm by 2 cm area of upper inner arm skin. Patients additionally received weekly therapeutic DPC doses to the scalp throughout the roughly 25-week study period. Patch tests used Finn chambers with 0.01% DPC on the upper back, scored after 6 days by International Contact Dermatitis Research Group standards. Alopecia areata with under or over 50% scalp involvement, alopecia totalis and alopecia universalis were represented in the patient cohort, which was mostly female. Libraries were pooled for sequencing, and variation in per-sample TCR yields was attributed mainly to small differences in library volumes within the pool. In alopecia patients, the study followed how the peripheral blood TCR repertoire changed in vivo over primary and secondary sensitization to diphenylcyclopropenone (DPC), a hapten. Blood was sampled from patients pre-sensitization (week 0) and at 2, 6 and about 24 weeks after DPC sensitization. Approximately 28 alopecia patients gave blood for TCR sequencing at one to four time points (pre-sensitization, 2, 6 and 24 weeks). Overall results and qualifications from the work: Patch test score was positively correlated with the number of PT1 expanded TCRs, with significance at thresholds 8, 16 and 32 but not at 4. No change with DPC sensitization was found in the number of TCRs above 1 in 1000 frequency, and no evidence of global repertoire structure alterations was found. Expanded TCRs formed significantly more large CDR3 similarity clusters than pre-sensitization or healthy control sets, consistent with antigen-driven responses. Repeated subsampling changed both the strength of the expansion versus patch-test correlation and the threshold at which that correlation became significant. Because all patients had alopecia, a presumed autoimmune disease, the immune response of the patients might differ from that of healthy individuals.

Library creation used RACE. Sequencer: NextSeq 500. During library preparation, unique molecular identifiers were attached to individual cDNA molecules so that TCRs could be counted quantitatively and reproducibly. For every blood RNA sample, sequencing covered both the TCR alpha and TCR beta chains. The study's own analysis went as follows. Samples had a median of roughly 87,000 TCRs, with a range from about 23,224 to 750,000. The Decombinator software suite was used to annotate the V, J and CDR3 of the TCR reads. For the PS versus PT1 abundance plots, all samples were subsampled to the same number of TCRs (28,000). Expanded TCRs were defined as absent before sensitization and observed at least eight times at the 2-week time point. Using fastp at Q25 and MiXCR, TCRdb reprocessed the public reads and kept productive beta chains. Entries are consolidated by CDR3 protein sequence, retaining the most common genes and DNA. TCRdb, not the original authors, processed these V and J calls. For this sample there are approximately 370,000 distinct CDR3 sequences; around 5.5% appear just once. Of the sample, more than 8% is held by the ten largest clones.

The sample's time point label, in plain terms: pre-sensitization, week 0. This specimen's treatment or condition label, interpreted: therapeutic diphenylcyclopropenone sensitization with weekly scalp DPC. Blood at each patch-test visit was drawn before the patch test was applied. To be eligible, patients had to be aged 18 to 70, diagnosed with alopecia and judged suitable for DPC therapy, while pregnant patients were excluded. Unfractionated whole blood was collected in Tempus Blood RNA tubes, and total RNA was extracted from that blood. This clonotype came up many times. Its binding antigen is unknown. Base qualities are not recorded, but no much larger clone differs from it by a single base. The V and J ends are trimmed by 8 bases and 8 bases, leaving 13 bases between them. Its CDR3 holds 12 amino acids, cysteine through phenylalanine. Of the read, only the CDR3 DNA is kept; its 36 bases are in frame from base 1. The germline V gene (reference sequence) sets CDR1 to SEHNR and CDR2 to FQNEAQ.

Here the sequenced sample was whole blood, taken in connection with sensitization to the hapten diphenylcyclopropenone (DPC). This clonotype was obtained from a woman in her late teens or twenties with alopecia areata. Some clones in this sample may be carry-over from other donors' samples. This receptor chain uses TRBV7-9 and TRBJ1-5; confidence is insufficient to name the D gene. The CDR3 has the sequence CASSYDGEPQHF. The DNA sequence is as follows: TGTGCCAGCTCCTACGACGGGGAGCCCCAGCATTTT.